This is a list of T cell receptor beta chains from one sample in a study of T cell responses to AZD1222 COVID-19 vaccine. Assay: immunoSEQ multiplex PCR; the TCRdb copy retains only in-frame clones and omits some. The sample includes some 140,000 clones, about 90% of them seen just once. The sequencing used peripheral blood, collected 28 days after the second AZD1222 dose. These receptors were obtained from an adult who received the AZD1222 COVID-19 vaccine. Both conserved end residues are part of each CDR3. Each record gives: J gene, D gene, clone size, V gene, CDR3 protein, CDR3 DNA. The D gene is left open where the match is weak. Clone size is given for some rows only: seen once, a few or many times, or a class if the clone is expanded.

j_gene: TRBJ1-2; d_gene: .; abundance: .; v_gene: TRBV29-1; CDR3aa: CSVETDTYYGYTF; CDR3nt: TGCAGCGTTGAAACAGACACTTACTATGGCTACACCTTC
j_gene: TRBJ2-3; d_gene: TRBD2; abundance: once; v_gene: TRBV9; CDR3aa: CASSVAGRGNTDTQYF; CDR3nt: TGTGCCAGCAGCGTAGCCGGGCGGGGGAACACAGATACGCAGTATTTT
j_gene: TRBJ1-1; d_gene: .; abundance: .; v_gene: TRBV10-3; CDR3aa: CAIKEGPRPTEAFF; CDR3nt: TGTGCCATCAAGGAGGGGCCGAGACCCACTGAAGCTTTCTTT
j_gene: TRBJ2-3; d_gene: TRBD1; abundance: .; v_gene: TRBV5-1; CDR3aa: CASKLGPGQGADTQYF; CDR3nt: TGCGCCAGCAAGCTTGGGCCGGGACAGGGTGCAGATACGCAGTATTTT
j_gene: TRBJ1-1; d_gene: .; abundance: .; v_gene: TRBV5-8; CDR3aa: CASSLYGGAFF; CDR3nt: TGTGCCAGCAGCTTGTACGGTGGGGCTTTCTTT
j_gene: TRBJ2-5; d_gene: TRBD2; abundance: .; v_gene: TRBV4-3; CDR3aa: CASSQAQGPGTSGEETQYF; CDR3nt: TGCGCCAGCAGCCAAGCGCAGGGCCCCGGGACTAGCGGAGAAGAGACCCAGTACTTC
j_gene: TRBJ2-7; d_gene: TRBD2; abundance: .; v_gene: TRBV2; CDR3aa: CASTSYAGVTYEQYF; CDR3nt: TGTGCCAGCACTTCCTATGCGGGGGTTACCTACGAGCAGTACTTC
j_gene: TRBJ2-2; d_gene: TRBD1; abundance: .; v_gene: TRBV7-2; CDR3aa: CASRGNYRGANTGELFF; CDR3nt: TGTGCCAGCAGGGGGAACTACAGGGGAGCGAACACCGGGGAGCTGTTTTTT
j_gene: TRBJ2-7; d_gene: TRBD1; abundance: .; v_gene: TRBV3-1/TRBV3-2; CDR3aa: CASSQTHSGTGDWYEQYF; CDR3nt: TGTGCCAGCAGCCAAACCCATTCCGGGACAGGGGACTGGTACGAGCAGTACTTC
j_gene: TRBJ1-4; d_gene: .; abundance: once; v_gene: TRBV4-2; CDR3aa: CASSQDWGQGFEKLFF; CDR3nt: TGTGCCAGCAGCCAAGATTGGGGGCAGGGGTTTGAAAAACTGTTTTTT
j_gene: TRBJ1-1; d_gene: .; abundance: .; v_gene: TRBV2; CDR3aa: CASTLRQMNTEAFF; CDR3nt: TGTGCCAGCACCTTGAGACAGATGAACACTGAAGCTTTCTTT
j_gene: TRBJ2-2; d_gene: TRBD1; abundance: .; v_gene: TRBV19; CDR3aa: CASSMWTGGQGELFF; CDR3nt: TGTGCCAGTAGTATGTGGACAGGGGGCCAAGGGGAGCTGTTTTTT
j_gene: TRBJ1-2; d_gene: TRBD1; abundance: .; v_gene: TRBV11-2; CDR3aa: CASSLSGTGVYGYTF; CDR3nt: TGTGCCAGCAGCTTAAGCGGGACAGGGGTCTATGGCTACACCTTC
j_gene: TRBJ2-2; d_gene: .; abundance: .; v_gene: TRBV19; CDR3aa: CAILDGNTGELFF; CDR3nt: TGTGCCATCTTGGACGGGAACACCGGGGAGCTGTTTTTT
j_gene: TRBJ2-1; d_gene: TRBD1; abundance: .; v_gene: TRBV11-3; CDR3aa: CASSLGQGLRNEQFF; CDR3nt: TGTGCCAGCAGCCTAGGACAGGGGCTGAGGAATGAGCAGTTCTTC
j_gene: TRBJ1-6; d_gene: TRBD1; abundance: .; v_gene: TRBV3-1/TRBV3-2; CDR3aa: CASSRTGNGSPLHF; CDR3nt: TGTGCCAGCAGCAGGACAGGGAACGGCTCACCCCTCCACTTT
j_gene: TRBJ1-3; d_gene: .; abundance: .; v_gene: TRBV11-1; CDR3aa: CASSPGTLTGNTIYF; CDR3nt: TGTGCCAGCAGTCCCGGGACCCTGACCGGAAACACCATATATTTT
j_gene: TRBJ1-5; d_gene: TRBD1; abundance: .; v_gene: TRBV7-8; CDR3aa: CASSLEFRGGGNQPQHF; CDR3nt: TGTGCCAGCAGCTTAGAATTCCGAGGGGGCGGCAATCAGCCCCAGCATTTT
j_gene: TRBJ2-5; d_gene: .; abundance: .; v_gene: TRBV7-2; CDR3aa: CASSLMGGGETQYF; CDR3nt: TGTGCCAGCAGCTTAATGGGTGGAGGAGAGACCCAGTACTTC
j_gene: TRBJ1-4; d_gene: .; abundance: .; v_gene: TRBV28; CDR3aa: CASSFRVYGEKLFF; CDR3nt: TGTGCCAGCAGTTTCCGAGTCTATGGAGAAAAACTGTTTTTT
j_gene: TRBJ1-5; d_gene: .; abundance: .; v_gene: TRBV7-8; CDR3aa: CASSLLPAGPNQPQHF; CDR3nt: TGTGCCAGCAGCTTATTACCGGCGGGGCCCAATCAGCCCCAGCATTTT
j_gene: TRBJ1-6; d_gene: .; abundance: .; v_gene: TRBV5-1; CDR3aa: CASRRVLAASPLHF; CDR3nt: TGCGCCAGCAGAAGGGTCCTCGCGGCTTCACCCCTCCACTTT